This TCR beta chain was identified in a study of shared T cell receptors in the human thymus. Assay: immunoSEQ multiplex PCR; the TCRdb copy retains only in-frame clones and omits some. This sample yields hundreds of thousands of clones, of which more than 75% are seen a single time; 0.0094% belongs to the top ten. The germline V gene encodes CDR1 MGHDK and CDR2 SYGVNS. The ends lost 5 bases at V and 5 bases at J; junction bases unmatched: 10. The CDR3 loop spans 17 amino acids. This same sample was also taken into another study, of human thymus T cells.

The specimen sequenced was thymocytes. This rearrangement joins TRBV25-1 to TRBJ1-4; 11 nucleotides line up with TRBD1. The TCR originated in a boy younger than two with a congenital heart defect. The CDR3 loop reads CASSPQGGQGANEKLFF. The CDR3 bases are TGTGCCAGCAGTCCTCAAGGAGGACAGGGGGCGAATGAAAAACTGTTTTTT.